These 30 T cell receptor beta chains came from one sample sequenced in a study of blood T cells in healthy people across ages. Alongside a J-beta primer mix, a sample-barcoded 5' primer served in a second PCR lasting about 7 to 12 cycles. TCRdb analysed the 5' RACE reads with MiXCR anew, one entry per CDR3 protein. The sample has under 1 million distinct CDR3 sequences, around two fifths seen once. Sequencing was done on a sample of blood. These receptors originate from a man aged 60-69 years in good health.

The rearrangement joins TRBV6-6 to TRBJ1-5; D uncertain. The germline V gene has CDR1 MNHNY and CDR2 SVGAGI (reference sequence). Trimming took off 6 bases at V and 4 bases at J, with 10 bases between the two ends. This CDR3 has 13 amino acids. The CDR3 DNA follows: TGTGCCAGCAGGGGGATTGGGAATCAGCCCCAGCATTTT. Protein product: CASRGIGNQPQHF.

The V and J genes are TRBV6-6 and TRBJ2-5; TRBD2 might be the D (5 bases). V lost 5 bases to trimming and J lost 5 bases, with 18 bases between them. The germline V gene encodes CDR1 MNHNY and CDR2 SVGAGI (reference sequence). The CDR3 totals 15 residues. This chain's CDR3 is CASSHRGPTGETQYF. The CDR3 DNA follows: TGTGCCAGCAGTCATCGGGGTCCGACCGGGGAGACCCAGTACTTC.

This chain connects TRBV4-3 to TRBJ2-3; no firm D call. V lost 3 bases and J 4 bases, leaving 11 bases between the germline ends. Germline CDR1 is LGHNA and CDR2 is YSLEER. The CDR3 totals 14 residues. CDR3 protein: CASSQSYGADTQYF. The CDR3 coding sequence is TGCGCCAGCAGCCAGTCGTACGGCGCAGATACGCAGTATTTT.

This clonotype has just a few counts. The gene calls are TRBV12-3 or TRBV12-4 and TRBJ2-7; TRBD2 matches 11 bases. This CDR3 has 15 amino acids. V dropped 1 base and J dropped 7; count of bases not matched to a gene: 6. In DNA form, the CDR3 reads TGTGCCAGCAGTTTAGTAGCTAGCGGGGGGCGGGAGCAGTACTTC. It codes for CASSLVASGGREQYF.

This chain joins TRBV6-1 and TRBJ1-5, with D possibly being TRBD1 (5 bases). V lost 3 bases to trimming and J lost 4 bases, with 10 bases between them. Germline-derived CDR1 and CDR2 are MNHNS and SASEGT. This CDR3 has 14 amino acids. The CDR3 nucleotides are TGTGCCAGCAGTGATCAGGGAAAGAATCAGCCCCAGCATTTT. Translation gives CASSDQGKNQPQHF.

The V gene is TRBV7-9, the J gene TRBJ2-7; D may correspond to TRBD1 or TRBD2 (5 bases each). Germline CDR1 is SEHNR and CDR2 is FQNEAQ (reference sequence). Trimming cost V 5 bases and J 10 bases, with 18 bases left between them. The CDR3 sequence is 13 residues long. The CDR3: CASSVTARDPQYF. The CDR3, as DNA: TGTGCCAGCAGCGTGACAGCCCGGGATCCCCAGTACTTC.

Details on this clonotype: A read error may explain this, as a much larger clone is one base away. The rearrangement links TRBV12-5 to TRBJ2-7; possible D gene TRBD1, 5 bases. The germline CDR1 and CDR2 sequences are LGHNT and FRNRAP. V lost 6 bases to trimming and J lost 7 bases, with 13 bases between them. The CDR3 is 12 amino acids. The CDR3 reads CASGEWGYEQYF. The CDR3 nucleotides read TGTGCTAGTGGGGAGTGGGGCTATGAGCAGTACTTC. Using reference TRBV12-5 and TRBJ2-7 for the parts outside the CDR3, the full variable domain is DARVTQTPRHKVTEMGQEVTMRCQPILGHNTVFWYRQTMMQGLELLAYFRNRAPLDDSGMPKDRFSAEMPDATLATLKIQPSEPRDSAVYFCASGEWGYEQYFGPGTRLTVT.

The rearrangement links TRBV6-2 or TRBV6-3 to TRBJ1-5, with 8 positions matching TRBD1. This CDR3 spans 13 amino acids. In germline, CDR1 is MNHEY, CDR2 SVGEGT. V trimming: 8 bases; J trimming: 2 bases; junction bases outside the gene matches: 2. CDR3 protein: CASQGQGNQPQHF. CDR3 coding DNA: TGTGCCAGCCAGGGACAGGGCAATCAGCCCCAGCATTTT.

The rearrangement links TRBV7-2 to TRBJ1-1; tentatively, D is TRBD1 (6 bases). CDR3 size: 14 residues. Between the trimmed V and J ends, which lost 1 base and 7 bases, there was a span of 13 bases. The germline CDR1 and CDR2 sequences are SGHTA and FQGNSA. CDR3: CASSLEGGGSEAFF. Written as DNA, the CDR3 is TGTGCCAGCAGCTTAGAGGGGGGTGGGAGTGAAGCTTTCTTT.

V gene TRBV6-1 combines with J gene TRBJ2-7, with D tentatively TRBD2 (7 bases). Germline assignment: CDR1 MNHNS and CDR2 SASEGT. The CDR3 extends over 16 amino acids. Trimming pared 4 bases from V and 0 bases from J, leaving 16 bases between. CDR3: CASSAPPGGISYEQYF. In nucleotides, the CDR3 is TGTGCCAGCAGTGCCCCCCCGGGGGGCATCTCCTACGAGCAGTACTTC.

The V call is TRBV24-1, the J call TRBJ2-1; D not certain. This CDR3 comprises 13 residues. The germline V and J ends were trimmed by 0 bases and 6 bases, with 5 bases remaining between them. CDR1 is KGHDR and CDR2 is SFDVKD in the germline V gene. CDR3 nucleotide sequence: TGTGCCACCAGTGATTTGGGAAGCAATGAGCAGTTCTTC. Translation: CATSDLGSNEQFF.

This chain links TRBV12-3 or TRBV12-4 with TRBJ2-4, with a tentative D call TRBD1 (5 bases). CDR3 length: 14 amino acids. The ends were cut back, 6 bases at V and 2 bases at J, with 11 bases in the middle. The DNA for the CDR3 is TGTGCCAGCAGCAAAGGGGTTTCCAAAAACATTCAGTACTTC. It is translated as CASSKGVSKNIQYF.

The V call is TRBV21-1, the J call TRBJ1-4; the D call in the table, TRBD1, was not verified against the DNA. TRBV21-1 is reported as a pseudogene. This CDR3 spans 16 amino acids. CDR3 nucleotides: TGTGCCAGCAGCAAAGAACAGGACGCCTGGGGCGAAAAACTGTTTTTT. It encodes CASSKEQDAWGEKLFF.

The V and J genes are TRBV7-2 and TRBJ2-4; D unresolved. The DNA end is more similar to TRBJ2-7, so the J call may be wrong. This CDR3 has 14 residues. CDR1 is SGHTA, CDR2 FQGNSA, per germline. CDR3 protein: CASSPRAVGYEQYF. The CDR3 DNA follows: TGTGCCAGCAGCCCTAGGGCAGTGGGGTACGAGCAGTACTTC.

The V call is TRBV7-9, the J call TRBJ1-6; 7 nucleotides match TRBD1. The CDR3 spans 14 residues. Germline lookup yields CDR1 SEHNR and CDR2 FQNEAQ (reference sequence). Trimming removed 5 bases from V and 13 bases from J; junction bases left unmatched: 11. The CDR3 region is CASSEGTDWSPLHF. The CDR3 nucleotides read TGTGCCAGCAGCGAAGGGACAGATTGGTCGCCCCTCCACTTT.

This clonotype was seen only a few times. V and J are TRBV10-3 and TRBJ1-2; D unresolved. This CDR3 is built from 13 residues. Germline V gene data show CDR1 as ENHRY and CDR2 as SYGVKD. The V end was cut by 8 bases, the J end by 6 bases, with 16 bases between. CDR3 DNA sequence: TGTGCCATCTCTGGGCCGGGCGGGGATGGCTACACCTTC. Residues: CAISGPGGDGYTF.

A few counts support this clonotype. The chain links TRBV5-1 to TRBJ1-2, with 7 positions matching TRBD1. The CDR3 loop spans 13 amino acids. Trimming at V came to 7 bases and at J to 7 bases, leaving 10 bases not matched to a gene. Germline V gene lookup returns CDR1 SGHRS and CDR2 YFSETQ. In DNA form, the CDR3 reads TGCGCCAGCGGCTCCGACAGGGTTTCTGGCTACACCTTC. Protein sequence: CASGSDRVSGYTF. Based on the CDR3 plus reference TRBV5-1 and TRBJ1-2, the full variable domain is KAGVTQTPRYLIKTRGQQVTLSCSPISGHRSVSWYQQTPGQGLQFLFEYFSETQRNKGNFPGRFSGRQFSNSRSEMNVSTLELGDSALYLCASGSDRVSGYTFGSGTRLTVV.

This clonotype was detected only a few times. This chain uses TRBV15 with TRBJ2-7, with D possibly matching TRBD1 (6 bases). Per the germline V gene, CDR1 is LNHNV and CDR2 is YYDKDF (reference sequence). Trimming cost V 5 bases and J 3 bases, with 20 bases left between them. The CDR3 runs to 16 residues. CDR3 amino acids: CATSPRGQSLHYEQYF. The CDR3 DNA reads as TGTGCCACCAGCCCCAGAGGACAGTCTCTTCACTACGAGCAGTACTTC.

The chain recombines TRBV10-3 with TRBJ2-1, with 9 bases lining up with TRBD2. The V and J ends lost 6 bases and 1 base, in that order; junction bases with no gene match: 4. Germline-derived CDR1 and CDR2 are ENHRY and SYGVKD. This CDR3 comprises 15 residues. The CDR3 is CAISSGGQSYNEQFF. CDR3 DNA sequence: TGTGCCATCAGCAGCGGGGGGCAGTCCTACAATGAGCAGTTCTTC.

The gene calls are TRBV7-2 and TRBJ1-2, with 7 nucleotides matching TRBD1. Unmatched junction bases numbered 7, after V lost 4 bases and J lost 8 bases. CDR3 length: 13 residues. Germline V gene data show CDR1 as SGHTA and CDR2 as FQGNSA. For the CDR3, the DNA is TGTGCCAGCAGCTCCTGGGGGACAGCAGGCTACACCTTC. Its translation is CASSSWGTAGYTF.

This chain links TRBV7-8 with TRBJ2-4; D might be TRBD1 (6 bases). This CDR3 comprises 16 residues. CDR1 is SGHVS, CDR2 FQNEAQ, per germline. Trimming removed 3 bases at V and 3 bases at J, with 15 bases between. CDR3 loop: CASSLTRDRFKNIQYF. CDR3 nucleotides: TGTGCCAGCAGCTTGACCAGAGACAGGTTCAAAAACATTCAGTACTTC.

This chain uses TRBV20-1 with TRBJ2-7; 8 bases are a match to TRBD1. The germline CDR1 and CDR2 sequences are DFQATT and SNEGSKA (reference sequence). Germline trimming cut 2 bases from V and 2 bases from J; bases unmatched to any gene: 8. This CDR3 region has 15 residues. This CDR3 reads CSARPPDRATYEQYF. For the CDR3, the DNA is TGCAGTGCTAGACCCCCGGACAGGGCCACCTACGAGCAGTACTTC.

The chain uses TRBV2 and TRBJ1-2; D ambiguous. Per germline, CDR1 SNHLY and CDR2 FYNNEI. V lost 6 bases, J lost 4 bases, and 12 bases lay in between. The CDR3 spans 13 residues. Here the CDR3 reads CASRNPKSYGYTF. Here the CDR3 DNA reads TGTGCCAGCAGAAACCCGAAGAGCTATGGCTACACCTTC. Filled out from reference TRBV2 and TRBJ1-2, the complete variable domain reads EPEVTQTPSHQVTQMGQEVILRCVPISNHLYFYWYRQILGQKVEFLVSFYNNEISEKSEIFDDQFSVERPDGSNFTLKIRSTKLEDSAMYFCASRNPKSYGYTFGSGTRLTVV.

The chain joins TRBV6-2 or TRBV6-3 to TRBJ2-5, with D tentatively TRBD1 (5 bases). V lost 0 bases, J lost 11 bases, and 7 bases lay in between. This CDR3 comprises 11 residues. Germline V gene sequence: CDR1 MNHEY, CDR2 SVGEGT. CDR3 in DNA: TGTGCCAGCAGTTACTCCGGACAACAGTACTTC. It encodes CASSYSGQQYF.

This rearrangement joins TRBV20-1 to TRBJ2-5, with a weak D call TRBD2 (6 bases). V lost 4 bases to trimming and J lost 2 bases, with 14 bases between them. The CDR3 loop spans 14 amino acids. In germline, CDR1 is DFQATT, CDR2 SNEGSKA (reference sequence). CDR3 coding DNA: TGCAGTGCTACCCGGGACTTATCACAAGAGACCCAGTACTTC. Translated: CSATRDLSQETQYF.

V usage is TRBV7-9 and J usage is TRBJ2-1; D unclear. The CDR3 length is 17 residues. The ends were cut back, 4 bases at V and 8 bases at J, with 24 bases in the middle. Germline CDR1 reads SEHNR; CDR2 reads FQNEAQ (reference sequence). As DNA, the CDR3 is TGTGCCAGCAGCTCCACCTTTAACCAGCCGTCGGGCCATGAGCAGTTCTTC. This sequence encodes CASSSTFNQPSGHEQFF.

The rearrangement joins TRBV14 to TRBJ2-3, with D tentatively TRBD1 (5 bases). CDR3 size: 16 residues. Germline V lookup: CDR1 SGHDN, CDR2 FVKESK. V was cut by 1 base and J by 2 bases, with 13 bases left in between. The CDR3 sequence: CASSQGPGYTTDTQYF. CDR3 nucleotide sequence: TGTGCCAGCAGCCAAGGACCAGGGTACACCACAGATACGCAGTATTTT.

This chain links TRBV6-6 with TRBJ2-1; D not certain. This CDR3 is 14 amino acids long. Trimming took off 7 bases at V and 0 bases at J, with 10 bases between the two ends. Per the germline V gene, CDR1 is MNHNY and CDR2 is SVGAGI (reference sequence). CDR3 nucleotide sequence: TGTGCCAGCAAATCTACCAGCTCCTACAATGAGCAGTTCTTC. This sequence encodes CASKSTSSYNEQFF.

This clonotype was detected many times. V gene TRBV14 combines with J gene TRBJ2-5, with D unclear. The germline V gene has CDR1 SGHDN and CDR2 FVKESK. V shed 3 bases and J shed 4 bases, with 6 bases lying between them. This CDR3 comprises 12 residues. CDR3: CASSQVRETQYF. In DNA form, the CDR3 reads TGTGCCAGCAGCCAGGTTCGAGAGACCCAGTACTTC.

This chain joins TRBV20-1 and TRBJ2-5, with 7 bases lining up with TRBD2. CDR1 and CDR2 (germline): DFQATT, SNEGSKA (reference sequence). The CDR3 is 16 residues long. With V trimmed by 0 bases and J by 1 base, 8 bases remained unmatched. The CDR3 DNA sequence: TGCAGTGCTAGAGATCTCGAGCGGGGCCGCCAAGAGACCCAGTACTTC. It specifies CSARDLERGRQETQYF.